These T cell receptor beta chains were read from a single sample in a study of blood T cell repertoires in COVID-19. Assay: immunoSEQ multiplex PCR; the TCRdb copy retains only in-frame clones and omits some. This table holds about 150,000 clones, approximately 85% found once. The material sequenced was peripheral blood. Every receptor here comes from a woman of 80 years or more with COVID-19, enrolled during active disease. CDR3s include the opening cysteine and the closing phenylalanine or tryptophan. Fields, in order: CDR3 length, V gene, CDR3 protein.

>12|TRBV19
CASSPRGDTQYF
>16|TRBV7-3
CASSIAGGPLSDTQYF
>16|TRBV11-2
CASSSGQEDFSYEQYF
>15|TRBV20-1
CSASIGTGGNQPQHF
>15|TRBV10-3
CAIREGLAEYNEQFF
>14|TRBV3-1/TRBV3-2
CASSQGQEYNEQFF
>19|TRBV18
CASSPSPGQGTSYNSPLHF
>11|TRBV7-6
CASSLGNTIYF
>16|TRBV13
CASSRYRRGPSGEQFF
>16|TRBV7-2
CASSPGHSNLNTEAFF
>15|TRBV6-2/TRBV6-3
CASSYGTSGTDTQYF